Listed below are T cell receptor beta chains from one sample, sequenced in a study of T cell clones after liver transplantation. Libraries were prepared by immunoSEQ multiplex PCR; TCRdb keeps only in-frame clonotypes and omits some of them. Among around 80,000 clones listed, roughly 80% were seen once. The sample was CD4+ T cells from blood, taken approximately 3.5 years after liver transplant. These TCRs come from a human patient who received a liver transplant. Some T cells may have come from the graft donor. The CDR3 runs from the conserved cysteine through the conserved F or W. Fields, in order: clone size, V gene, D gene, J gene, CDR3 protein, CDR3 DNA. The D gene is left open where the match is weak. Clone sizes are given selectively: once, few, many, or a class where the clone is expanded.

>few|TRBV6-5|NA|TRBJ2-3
CASGRLLSYTQYF
TGTGCCAGCGGCCGACTGCTCTCGTATACGCAGTATTTT
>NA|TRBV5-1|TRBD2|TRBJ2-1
CASAQAGGNEQFF
TGCGCCAGCGCCCAAGCGGGAGGCAATGAGCAGTTCTTC
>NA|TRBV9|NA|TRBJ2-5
CASSGQVGRQETQYF
TGTGCCAGCAGCGGACAAGTCGGGAGACAAGAGACCCAGTACTTC
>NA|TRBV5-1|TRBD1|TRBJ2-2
CASHSTGPGTGELFF
TGCGCCAGCCACTCGACAGGGCCCGGCACCGGGGAGCTGTTTTTT
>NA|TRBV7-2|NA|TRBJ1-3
CASSLGGGGGNTIYF
TGTGCCAGCAGTTTAGGCGGGGGAGGAGGAAACACCATATATTTT
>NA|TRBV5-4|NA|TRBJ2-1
CASSLVGKSSYNEQFF
TGTGCCAGCAGCTTGGTTGGAAAAAGCTCCTACAATGAGCAGTTCTTC
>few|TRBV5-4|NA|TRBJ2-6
CASSSSSGANVLTF
TGTGCCAGCAGCTCGAGCTCTGGGGCCAACGTCCTGACTTTC
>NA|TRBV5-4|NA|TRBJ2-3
CASSLGASSSYTQYF
TGTGCCAGCAGCTTGGGGGCGAGTAGTTCGTATACGCAGTATTTT
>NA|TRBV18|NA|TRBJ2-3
CASSPHHTDTQYF
TGTGCCAGCTCACCACACCACACAGATACGCAGTATTTT
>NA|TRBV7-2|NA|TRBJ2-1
CASSSGTGPSGEQFF
TGTGCCAGCAGCTCCGGGACTGGGCCCTCCGGTGAGCAGTTCTTC
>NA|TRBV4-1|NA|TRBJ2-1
CASSQVGGFYNEQFF
TGCGCCAGCAGCCAAGTGGGGGGCTTCTACAATGAGCAGTTCTTC
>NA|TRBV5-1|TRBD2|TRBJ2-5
CASRMDPGLGLETQYF
TGCGCCAGCAGAATGGACCCGGGACTAGGGTTAGAGACCCAGTACTTC
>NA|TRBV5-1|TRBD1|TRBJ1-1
CASRTGAASGNTEAFF
TGCGCCAGCCGGACAGGGGCCGCGTCGGGGAACACTGAAGCTTTCTTT
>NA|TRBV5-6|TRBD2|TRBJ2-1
CASSLEAGAYNEQFF
TGTGCCAGCAGCTTGGAAGCGGGAGCGTACAATGAGCAGTTCTTC
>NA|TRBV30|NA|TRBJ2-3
CAWGPAKAGPWADTQYF
TGTGCCTGGGGTCCGGCCAAAGCGGGCCCTTGGGCAGATACGCAGTATTTT
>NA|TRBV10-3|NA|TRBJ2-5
CAISDPQRAPRETQYF
TGTGCCATCAGTGACCCACAGCGGGCCCCCCGGGAGACCCAGTACTTC
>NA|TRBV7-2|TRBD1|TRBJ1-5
CASRGGTGVNQPQHF
TGTGCCAGCAGGGGAGGGACAGGGGTCAATCAGCCCCAGCATTTT
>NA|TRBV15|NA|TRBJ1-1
CATSRDIGARDTEAFF
TGTGCCACCAGCAGAGATATCGGGGCGCGGGACACTGAAGCTTTCTTT
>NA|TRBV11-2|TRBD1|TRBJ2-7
CASSLEDRGPYEQYF
TGTGCCAGCAGCCTCGAGGACAGGGGGCCCTACGAGCAGTACTTC
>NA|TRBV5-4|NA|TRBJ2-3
CASSSIGRFDSTDTQYF
TGTGCCAGCAGCTCTATCGGACGGTTTGACAGCACAGATACGCAGTATTTT
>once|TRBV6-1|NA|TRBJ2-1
CASSTEGPEQFF
TGTGCCAGCAGTACAGAAGGCCCTGAGCAGTTCTTC
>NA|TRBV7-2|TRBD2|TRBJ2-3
CASSLAGGTDTQYF
TGTGCCAGCAGCTTAGCGGGAGGGACAGATACGCAGTATTTT
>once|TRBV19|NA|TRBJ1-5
CASSIGPGGSNQPQHF
TGTGCCAGTAGTATAGGTCCGGGAGGTTCAAATCAGCCCCAGCATTTT
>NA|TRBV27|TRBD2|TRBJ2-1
CASRGGQGNEQFF
TGTGCCAGCAGGGGAGGGCAGGGCAATGAGCAGTTCTTC
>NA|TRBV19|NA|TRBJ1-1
CASSSTGNTEAFF
TGTGCCAGTAGTTCAACAGGGAACACTGAAGCTTTCTTT
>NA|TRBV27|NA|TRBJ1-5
CASSSLMGGGQPQHF
TGTGCCAGCAGTTCCCTAATGGGGGGGGGCCAGCCCCAGCATTTT
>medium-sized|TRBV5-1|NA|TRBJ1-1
CASSPHGGRAEAFF
TGCGCCAGCAGCCCCCACGGGGGGCGGGCTGAAGCTTTCTTT
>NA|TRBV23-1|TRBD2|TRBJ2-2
CASSRQPGLAGWVGGELFF
TGCGCCAGCAGTCGGCAACCCGGACTAGCGGGATGGGTTGGCGGGGAGCTGTTTTTT
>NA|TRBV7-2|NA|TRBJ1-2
CASSTQGGARYGYTF
TGTGCCAGCAGCACTCAAGGGGGGGCAAGGTATGGCTACACCTTC
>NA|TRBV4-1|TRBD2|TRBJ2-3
CASSPSGLAGAGTDTQYF
TGCGCCAGCAGCCCCTCCGGACTAGCGGGAGCTGGCACAGATACGCAGTATTTT
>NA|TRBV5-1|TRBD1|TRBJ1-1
CASSRGGGNTEAFF
TGCGCCAGCAGCAGGGGAGGGGGCAACACTGAAGCTTTCTTT
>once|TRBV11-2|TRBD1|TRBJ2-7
CASSPSYGTGVVEQYF
TGTGCCAGCAGCCCAAGCTACGGGACAGGGGTGGTAGAGCAGTACTTC
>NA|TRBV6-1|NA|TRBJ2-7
CASSESLTSSSYEQYF
TGTGCCAGCAGTGAATCTTTAACTAGCAGCTCCTACGAGCAGTACTTC
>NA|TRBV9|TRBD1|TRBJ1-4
CASSRTGGYEKLFF
TGTGCCAGCAGTCGTACAGGGGGGTATGAAAAACTGTTTTTT
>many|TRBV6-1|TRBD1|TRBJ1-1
CASSRQGAMNTEAFF
TGTGCCAGCAGTAGACAGGGGGCCATGAACACTGAAGCTTTCTTT
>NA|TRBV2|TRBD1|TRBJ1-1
CASSEAPQGAKTEAFF
TGTGCCAGCAGTGAAGCTCCCCAGGGGGCGAAAACTGAAGCTTTCTTT
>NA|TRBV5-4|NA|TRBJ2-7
CASSRGGPRYEQYF
TGTGCCAGCAGCCGCGGCGGGCCCCGGTACGAGCAGTACTTC
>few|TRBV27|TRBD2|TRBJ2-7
CASSLHWTSGTYEQYF
TGTGCCAGCAGTTTACATTGGACTAGCGGGACGTACGAGCAGTACTTC
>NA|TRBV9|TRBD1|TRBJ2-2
CASSVGRGGQVPTGELFF
TGTGCCAGCAGCGTAGGGAGAGGGGGACAGGTCCCCACCGGGGAGCTGTTTTTT
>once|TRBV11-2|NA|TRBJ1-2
CASSSLAKVANGYTF
TGTGCCAGCAGCTCGCTCGCTAAGGTGGCCAATGGCTACACCTTC